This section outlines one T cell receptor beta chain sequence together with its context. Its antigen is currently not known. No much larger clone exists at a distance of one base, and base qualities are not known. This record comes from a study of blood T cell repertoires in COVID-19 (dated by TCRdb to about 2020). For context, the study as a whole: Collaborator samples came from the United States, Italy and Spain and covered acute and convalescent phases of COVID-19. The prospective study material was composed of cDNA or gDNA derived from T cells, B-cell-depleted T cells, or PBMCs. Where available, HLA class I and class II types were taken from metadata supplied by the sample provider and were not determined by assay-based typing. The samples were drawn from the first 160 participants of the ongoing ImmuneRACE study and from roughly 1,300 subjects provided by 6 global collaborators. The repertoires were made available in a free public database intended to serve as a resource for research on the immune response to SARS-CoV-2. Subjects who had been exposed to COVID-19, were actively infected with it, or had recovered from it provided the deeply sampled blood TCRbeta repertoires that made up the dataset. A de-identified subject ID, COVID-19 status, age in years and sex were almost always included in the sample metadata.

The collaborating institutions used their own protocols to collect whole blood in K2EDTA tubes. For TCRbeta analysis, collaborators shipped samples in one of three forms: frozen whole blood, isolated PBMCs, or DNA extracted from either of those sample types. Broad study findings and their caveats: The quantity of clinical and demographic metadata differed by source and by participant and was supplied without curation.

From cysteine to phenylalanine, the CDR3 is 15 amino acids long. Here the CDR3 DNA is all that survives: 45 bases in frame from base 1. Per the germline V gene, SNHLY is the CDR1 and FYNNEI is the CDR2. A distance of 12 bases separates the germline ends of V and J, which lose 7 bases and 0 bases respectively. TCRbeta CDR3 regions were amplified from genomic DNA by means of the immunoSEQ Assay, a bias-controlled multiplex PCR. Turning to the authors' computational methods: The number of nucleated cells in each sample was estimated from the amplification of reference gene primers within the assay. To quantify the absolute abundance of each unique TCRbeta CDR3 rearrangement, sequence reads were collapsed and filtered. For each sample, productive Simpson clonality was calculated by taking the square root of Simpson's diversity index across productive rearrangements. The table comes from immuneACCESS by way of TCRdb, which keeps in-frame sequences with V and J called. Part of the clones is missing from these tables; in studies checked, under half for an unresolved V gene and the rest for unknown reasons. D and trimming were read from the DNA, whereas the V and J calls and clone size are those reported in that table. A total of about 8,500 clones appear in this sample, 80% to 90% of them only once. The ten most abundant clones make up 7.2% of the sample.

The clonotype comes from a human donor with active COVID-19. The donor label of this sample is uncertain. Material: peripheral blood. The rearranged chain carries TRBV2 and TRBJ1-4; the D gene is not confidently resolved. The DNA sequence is TGTGCCAGCATGAAGGGCGGGGCAACTAATGAAAAACTGTTTTTT. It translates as CASMKGGATNEKLFF.